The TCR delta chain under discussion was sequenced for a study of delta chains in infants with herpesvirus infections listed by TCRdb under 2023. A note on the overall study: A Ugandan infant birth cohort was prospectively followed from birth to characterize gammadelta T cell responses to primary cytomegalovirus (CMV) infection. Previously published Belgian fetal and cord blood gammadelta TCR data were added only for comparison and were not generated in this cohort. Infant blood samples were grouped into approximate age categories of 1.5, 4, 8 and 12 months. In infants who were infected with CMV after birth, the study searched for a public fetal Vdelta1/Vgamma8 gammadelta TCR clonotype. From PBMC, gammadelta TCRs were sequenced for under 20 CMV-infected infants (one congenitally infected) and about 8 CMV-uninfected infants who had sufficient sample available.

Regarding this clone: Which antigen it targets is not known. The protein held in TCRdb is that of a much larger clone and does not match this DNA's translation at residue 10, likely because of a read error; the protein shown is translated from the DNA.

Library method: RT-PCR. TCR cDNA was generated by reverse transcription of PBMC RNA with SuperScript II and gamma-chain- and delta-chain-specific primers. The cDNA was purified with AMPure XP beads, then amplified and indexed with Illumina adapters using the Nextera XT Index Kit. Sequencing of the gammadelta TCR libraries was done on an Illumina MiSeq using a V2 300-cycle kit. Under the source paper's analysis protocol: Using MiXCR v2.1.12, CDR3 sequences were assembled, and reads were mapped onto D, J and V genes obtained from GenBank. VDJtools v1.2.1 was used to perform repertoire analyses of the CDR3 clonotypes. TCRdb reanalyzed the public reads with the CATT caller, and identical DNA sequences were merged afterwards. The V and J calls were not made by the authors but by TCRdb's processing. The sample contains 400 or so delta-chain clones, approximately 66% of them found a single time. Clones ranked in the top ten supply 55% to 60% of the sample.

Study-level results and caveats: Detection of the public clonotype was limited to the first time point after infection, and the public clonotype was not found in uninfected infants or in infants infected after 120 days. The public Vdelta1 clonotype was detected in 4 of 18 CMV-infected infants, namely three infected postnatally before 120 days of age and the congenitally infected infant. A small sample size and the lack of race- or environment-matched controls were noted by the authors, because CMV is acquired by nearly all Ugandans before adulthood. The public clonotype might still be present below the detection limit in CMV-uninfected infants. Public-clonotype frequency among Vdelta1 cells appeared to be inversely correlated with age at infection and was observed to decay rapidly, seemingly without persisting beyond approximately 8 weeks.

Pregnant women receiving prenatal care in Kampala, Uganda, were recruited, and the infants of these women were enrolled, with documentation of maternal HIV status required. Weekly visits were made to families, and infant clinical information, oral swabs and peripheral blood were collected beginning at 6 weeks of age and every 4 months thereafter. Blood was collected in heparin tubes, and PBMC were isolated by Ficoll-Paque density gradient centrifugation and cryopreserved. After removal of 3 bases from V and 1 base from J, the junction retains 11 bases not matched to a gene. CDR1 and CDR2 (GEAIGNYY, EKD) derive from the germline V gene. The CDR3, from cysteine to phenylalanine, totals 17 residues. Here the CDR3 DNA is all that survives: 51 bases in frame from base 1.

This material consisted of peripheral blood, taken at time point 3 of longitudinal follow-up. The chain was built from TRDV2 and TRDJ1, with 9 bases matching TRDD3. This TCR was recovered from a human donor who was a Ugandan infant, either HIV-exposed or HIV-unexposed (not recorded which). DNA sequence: TGTGCCTGTGACCCCCGTACTGGGGGACACGCCACCGATAAACTCATCTTT. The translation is CACDPRTGGHATDKLIF.